A selection of T cell receptor beta chains follows, all from one sample in a study of cytomegalovirus exposure and HLA in healthy donors. Generated by immunoSEQ multiplex PCR, the TCRdb table keeps only in-frame clones and is missing some. The data contain around 120,000 clones, about 86% of them singletons. Sequencing was performed on PBMCs. All receptors derive from a woman under 40 in good health and CMV-seronegative. The CDR3 runs from the conserved cysteine through the conserved F or W. Each record gives: clone size, CDR3 length, J gene, V gene, D gene, CDR3 DNA, CDR3 protein. The D gene is left open where the match is weak. Some rows mark clone size as missing; the rest say once, few, many or name a class of expanded clone.

NA | 13 | TRBJ2-1 | TRBV28 | TRBD1 | TGTGCCAGCAGTGGGGACAGCCTAAATGAGCAGTTCTTC | CASSGDSLNEQFF
NA | 14 | TRBJ1-2 | TRBV6-1 | NA | TGTGCCAGCAGTGAGAAGGGGATACGGTATGGCTACACCTTC | CASSEKGIRYGYTF
NA | 18 | TRBJ1-1 | TRBV18 | NA | TGTGCCAGCTCACCTCTCGCCGGGACGGACGGGAGGGAGACTGAAGCTTTCTTT | CASSPLAGTDGRETEAFF
NA | 16 | TRBJ2-3 | TRBV10-1 | TRBD2 | TGCGCCAGCAGTGAAGCTAGCGGAGGACTCACAGATACGCAGTATTTT | CASSEASGGLTDTQYF
NA | 14 | TRBJ2-1 | TRBV7-2 | NA | TGTGCCAGCAGCTTAAACCGCGCCTACAATGAGCAGTTCTTC | CASSLNRAYNEQFF
NA | 15 | TRBJ2-3 | TRBV28 | TRBD2 | TGTGCCAGCAGTTTACTAGCGGGAGTAGCAGATACGCAGTATTTT | CASSLLAGVADTQYF
NA | 15 | TRBJ2-7 | TRBV7-2 | NA | TGTGCCAGCAGCCCGTCGGTACTAGGCACCTACGAGCAGTACTTC | CASSPSVLGTYEQYF
NA | 15 | TRBJ2-7 | TRBV5-1 | TRBD1 | TGCGCCAGCACCGGCGGAGGGGACAGGGGCTACGAGCAGTACTTC | CASTGGGDRGYEQYF
once | 20 | TRBJ1-1 | TRBV7-3 | TRBD1 | TGTGCCAGCAGCTCAAGGGTAAAAGGACAGGTCTTATTCCTGAACACTGAAGCTTTCTTT | CASSSRVKGQVLFLNTEAFF
NA | 15 | TRBJ1-3 | TRBV19 | NA | TGTGCCAGTAGCGACGGGACTGCCACTGGGAACACCATATATTTT | CASSDGTATGNTIYF